The 27 T cell receptor beta chains below come from one sample, sequenced in a study of CD8 T cells in Susac syndrome. cDNA came from around 0.54 to 1 ug RNA primed by random hexamers. TCRdb ran MiXCR on the immunoSEQ multiplex PCR reads and lists one entry per CDR3 protein. Among some 450,000 distinct CDR3 sequences, 85% to 90% were seen once, and the ten largest hold under 0.15%. Sequencing input: CD8+ T cells from PBMCs. The receptor source for this set is a human donor with multiple sclerosis.

The chain links TRBV27 to TRBJ2-7; the match to TRBD1 covers 9 bases. The germline gives CDR1 MNHEY, CDR2 SMNVEV (reference sequence). Trimming took 8 bases from V and 5 from J; bases not matched to a gene: 10. The CDR3 has 14 amino acids. CDR3 residues: CASRPGQGVHEQYF. CDR3 DNA: TGTGCCAGCCGGCCGGGACAGGGCGTACACGAGCAGTACTTC.

The chain is built from TRBV2 and TRBJ1-5; 7 bases fit TRBD1. This CDR3 region has 20 residues. The germline V gene has CDR1 SNHLY and CDR2 FYNNEI. Losses at the gene ends were 8 bases for V and 0 bases for J; bases not matched to a gene: 22. DNA of the CDR3: TGTGCCAGCCTTGCCAGCCACGACAGGGCCCAGGTTTATAGCAATCAGCCCCAGCATTTT. Translation gives CASLASHDRAQVYSNQPQHF. The full variable domain, its missing parts supplied by reference TRBV2 and TRBJ1-5, is EPEVTQTPSHQVTQMGQEVILRCVPISNHLYFYWYRQILGQKVEFLVSFYNNEISEKSEIFDDQFSVERPDGSNFTLKIRSTKLEDSAMYFCASLASHDRAQVYSNQPQHFGDGTRLSIL.

V gene TRBV30 combines with J gene TRBJ2-3, with D possibly being TRBD2 (6 bases). V dropped 0 bases and J dropped 0 bases, with 10 bases sitting between them. The CDR3 consists of 15 residues. CDR1 and CDR2 from the germline V gene are GTSNPN and SVGIG (reference sequence). The chain's CDR3 is CAWSVAGTSTDTQYF. The CDR3 DNA is TGTGCCTGGAGTGTTGCCGGGACTAGCACAGATACGCAGTATTTT.

The rearrangement links TRBV11-3 to TRBJ1-6; no clear D gene. In germline, CDR1 is SGHNT, CDR2 YENEEA. V lost 2 bases and J 0 bases, leaving 8 bases between the germline ends. The CDR3 extends over 16 amino acids. The CDR3 DNA follows: TGTGCCAGCAGCTTATCCCAGAGCTCCTATAATTCACCCCTCCACTTT. Residues: CASSLSQSSYNSPLHF.

This chain connects TRBV4-1 to TRBJ1-5; TRBD1 agrees at 8 bases. The CDR3 contains 16 residues. J lost 7 bases, V lost 1 base, and 9 bases had no gene match. CDR1 is MGHRA, CDR2 YSYEKL, per germline. CDR3 protein: CASSQVSRQGSQPQHF. The CDR3 bases are TGCGCCAGCAGCCAAGTAAGCCGACAGGGGAGCCAGCCCCAGCATTTT.

The chain couples TRBV25-1 to TRBJ1-5; 7 bases are a match to TRBD1. Germline lookup yields CDR1 MGHDK and CDR2 SYGVNS. The trim removed 4 bases at V and 2 bases at J, leaving 17 bases unmatched. The CDR3 spans 19 residues. CDR3 sequence reads: CASSVTWPTGNIGNQPQHF. The CDR3 DNA reads TGTGCCAGCAGTGTGACATGGCCGACAGGGAATATTGGCAATCAGCCCCAGCATTTT. The full variable domain, completed using reference TRBV25-1 and TRBJ1-5, is EADIYQTPRYLVIGTGKKITLECSQTMGHDKMYWYQQDPGMELHLIHYSYGVNSTEKGDLSSESTVSRIRTEHFPLTLESARPSHTSQYLCASSVTWPTGNIGNQPQHFGDGTRLSIL.

V is TRBV9 and J is TRBJ1-5; D uncertain. The CDR3 extends over 13 amino acids. Trimming left V 3 bases short and J 5 bases short, with 9 bases between. The germline CDR1 and CDR2 sequences are SGDLS and YYNGEE. Written as DNA, the CDR3 is TGTGCCAGCAGCGAGGACGGGGATCAGCCCCAGCATTTT. Its translation: CASSEDGDQPQHF.

This clonotype was recorded once. The V and J genes are TRBV5-6 and TRBJ2-1; D might be TRBD1 (5 bases). The CDR3 loop spans 15 amino acids. Germline-derived CDR1 and CDR2 are SGHDT and YYEEEE. V gave up 2 bases and J gave up 2 bases, with 11 bases separating them. The CDR3 region is CASSFDSPTYNEQFF. As DNA, the CDR3 is TGTGCCAGCAGCTTTGACAGCCCAACCTACAATGAGCAGTTCTTC.

This clonotype was seen just once. This chain uses TRBV5-5 with TRBJ2-5, with 8 bases lining up with TRBD1. The germline gives CDR1 SGHKS, CDR2 YYEKEE (reference sequence). CDR3 length: 15 amino acids. Germline trimming cut 4 bases from V and 5 bases from J; bases unmatched to any gene: 10. DNA of the CDR3: TGTGCCAGCAGCCCTCAGGGGGCGCCGAGGGAGACCCAGTACTTC. This gives the protein CASSPQGAPRETQYF.

V and J are TRBV2 and TRBJ1-1; D uncertain. This CDR3 region has 11 residues. Per germline, CDR1 SNHLY and CDR2 FYNNEI. V lost 5 bases and J 3 bases, leaving 4 bases between the germline ends. The CDR3 nucleotides are TGTGCCAGCAGTACTTACACTGAAGCTTTCTTT. Protein: CASSTYTEAFF.

The chain combines TRBV6-1 with TRBJ1-2; D is unresolved. Trimming removed 4 bases from V and 3 bases from J, with 12 bases in between. This CDR3 is built from 14 residues. In germline, CDR1 is MNHNS, CDR2 SASEGT. As DNA, the CDR3 is TGTGCCAGCAGTGCGAACCCGGCGGACTATGGCTACACCTTC. Protein product: CASSANPADYGYTF.

This clonotype was seen only once. The CDR3 region has the DNA TGTGCCAGCAGCCGGGACGGCTACAATGAGCAGTTCTTC. This sequence encodes CASSRDGYNEQFF. The chain combines TRBV3-1 with TRBJ2-1; either TRBD1 or TRBD2 may fit D (5 bases each). Trimming stripped 4 bases from V and 3 bases from J, with 7 bases between. Germline CDR1 reads LGHDT; CDR2 reads YNNKEL (reference sequence). The CDR3 covers 13 residues.

V usage is TRBV27 and J usage is TRBJ1-4, with D maybe TRBD1 (6 bases). This CDR3 has 15 residues. V gave up 5 bases and J gave up 3 bases, with 13 bases separating them. Germline V gene data show CDR1 as MNHEY and CDR2 as SMNVEV (reference sequence). DNA of the CDR3: TGTGCCAGCAGTCCCCGACAGGACCCTAATGAAAAACTGTTTTTT. The encoded protein is CASSPRQDPNEKLFF.

This rearrangement joins TRBV7-9 to TRBJ2-2, with 9 bases fitting TRBD2. Germline CDR1 is SEHNR and CDR2 is FQNEAQ (reference sequence). V was clipped by 2 bases and J by 0 bases; unmatched bases: 7. The CDR3 consists of 18 residues. The CDR3 coding sequence is TGTGCCAGCAGCTTACTAGAGCGGGGGGAACCGAACACCGGGGAGCTGTTTTTT. Protein product: CASSLLERGEPNTGELFF.

This chain's CDR3 is CASSQTGGGNQPQHF. The CDR3 DNA follows: TGCGCCAGCAGCCAAACAGGGGGTGGCAATCAGCCCCAGCATTTT. V and J are TRBV4-1 and TRBJ1-5, with 8 bases aligning to TRBD1. The CDR3 has 15 amino acids. Germline V gene sequence: CDR1 MGHRA, CDR2 YSYEKL. Germline trimming cut 2 bases from V and 2 bases from J; bases unmatched to any gene: 2.

The chain couples TRBV19 to TRBJ2-7; D tentatively reads TRBD1 or TRBD2 (5 bases each). V was trimmed by 7 bases and J by 0 bases, leaving 10 bases between them. The CDR3 is 13 residues long. Germline V CDR1 and CDR2: LNHDA, SQIVND (reference sequence). The chain's CDR3 is CASTPGASYEQYF. CDR3 in DNA: TGTGCCAGTACCCCCGGGGCCTCCTACGAGCAGTACTTC.

This clonotype was counted once. The V gene is TRBV4-1, the J gene TRBJ1-2, with D perhaps matching TRBD1 (5 bases). CDR1 is MGHRA and CDR2 is YSYEKL in the germline V gene. This CDR3 has 14 amino acids. Trimming pared 4 bases from V and 4 bases from J, leaving 13 bases between. CDR3 bases: TGCGCCAGCAGCCCAGGACGGGGCAGCTATGGCTACACCTTC. It yields the protein CASSPGRGSYGYTF.

V gene TRBV27 combines with J gene TRBJ2-7; 11 positions match TRBD2. The CDR3 has 15 residues. Germline V CDR1 and CDR2: MNHEY, SMNVEV (reference sequence). V dropped 6 bases and J dropped 3; count of bases not matched to a gene: 7. The CDR3 DNA reads as TGTGCCAGCAGCCGCACTAGCGGGGGTTTCTACGAGCAGTACTTC. It translates to CASSRTSGGFYEQYF.

The chain is built from TRBV6-5 and TRBJ2-1, with 10 bases that match TRBD1. Trimming removed 6 bases from V and 3 bases from J; junction bases left unmatched: 5. This CDR3 contains 15 residues. Germline loops: CDR1 MNHEY, CDR2 SVGAGI. For the CDR3, the DNA is TGTGCCAGCAGCCCCGACAGGGGGCTCTACAATGAGCAGTTCTTC. As protein: CASSPDRGLYNEQFF.

V is TRBV4-2 and J is TRBJ2-2, with D possibly matching TRBD2 (6 bases). The germline V gene has CDR1 LGHNA and CDR2 YNFKEQ. Deletions cut 1 base from V and 6 bases from J, with 12 bases between. CDR3 length: 15 amino acids. In DNA, the CDR3 is TGTGCCAGCAGCCAAGGGAGGGGCCTCTCCGGGGAGCTGTTTTTT. Translation gives CASSQGRGLSGELFF.

Details on this clonotype: One junction end does not reproduce the germline sequence, and a read error may be involved. Written as DNA, the CDR3 is TGTGCCAGCAGTCAAGGCTATGGCTACACCTTC. This codes for CASSQGYGYTF. The chain couples TRBV3-1 to TRBJ1-2, with D unresolved. Per the germline V gene, CDR1 is LGHDT and CDR2 is YNNKEL (reference sequence). This CDR3 is built from 11 residues.

The J gene is TRBJ2-2, the V gene TRBV20-1; TRBD2 might be the D (7 bases). This CDR3 has 16 amino acids. The germline V gene encodes CDR1 DFQATT and CDR2 SNEGSKA (reference sequence). V was shortened by 0 bases and J by 3 bases, with 14 bases between the two germline ends. The CDR3 DNA sequence: TGCAGTGCTAGAGATCTACGGGGGGCGGACACCGGGGAGCTGTTTTTT. This codes for CSARDLRGADTGELFF.

V gene TRBV6-1 combines with J gene TRBJ2-6; 10 bases align to TRBD1. This CDR3 has 15 amino acids. Germline CDR1 is MNHNS and CDR2 is SASEGT. After removal of 6 bases from V and 8 bases from J, the junction contained 7 bases not matched to a gene. This CDR3 reads CASRSDRGLPNVLTF. DNA for the CDR3: TGTGCCAGCAGGAGCGACAGGGGGCTGCCCAACGTCCTGACTTTC.

J is TRBJ1-2 and V is TRBV3-1; TRBD1 matches 8 bases. The CDR3 extends over 14 amino acids. J lost 7 bases, V lost 1 base, and 5 bases had no gene match. Germline loops: CDR1 LGHDT, CDR2 YNNKEL (reference sequence). The DNA for the CDR3 is TGTGCCAGCAGCCAAGGGACAGGGCTTGTTGGCTACACCTTC. It codes for CASSQGTGLVGYTF.

This chain joins TRBV5-4 and TRBJ1-1; the D gene is possibly TRBD1 (6 bases). The germline V gene has CDR1 SGHNT and CDR2 YYREEE (reference sequence). V gave up 3 bases and J gave up 7 bases, with 13 bases separating them. This CDR3 comprises 13 residues. The CDR3 DNA follows: TGTGCCAGCAGCTCCCGCACAGGGAATGAAGCTTTCTTT. This sequence encodes CASSSRTGNEAFF.

The CDR3 loop is CASSLYSTTNEKLFF. The CDR3 nucleotides read TGTGCCAGCAGCTTGTACAGCACAACTAATGAAAAACTGTTTTTT. The chain recombines TRBV5-4 with TRBJ1-4; D call uncertain. The CDR3 covers 15 residues. Germline-derived CDR1 and CDR2 are SGHNT and YYREEE (reference sequence). Trimming shortened V by 1 base and J by 0 bases, and 7 bases separated the two germline ends.

The chain uses TRBV25-1 and TRBJ2-1; D is perhaps TRBD1 or TRBD2 (5 bases each). From germline, CDR1 is MGHDK and CDR2 SYGVNS. The ends were cut back, 5 bases at V and 0 bases at J, with 20 bases in the middle. This CDR3 contains 18 residues. The CDR3 DNA is TGTGCCAGCAGTCTGGGGACGAGAGGCCATAGCTCCTACAATGAGCAGTTCTTC. Translating it yields CASSLGTRGHSSYNEQFF.